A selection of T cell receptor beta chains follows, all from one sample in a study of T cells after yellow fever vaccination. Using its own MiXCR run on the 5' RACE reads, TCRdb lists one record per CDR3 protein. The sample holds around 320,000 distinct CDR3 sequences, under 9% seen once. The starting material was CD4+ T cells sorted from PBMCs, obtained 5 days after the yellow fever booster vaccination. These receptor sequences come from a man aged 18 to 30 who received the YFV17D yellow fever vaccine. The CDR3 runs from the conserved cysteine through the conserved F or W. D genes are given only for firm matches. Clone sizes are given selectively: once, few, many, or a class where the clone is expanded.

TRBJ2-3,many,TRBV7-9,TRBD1,TGTGCCAGCAGCTTCTCCGGGACAGGGACAGATACGCAGTATTTT,CASSFSGTGTDTQYF
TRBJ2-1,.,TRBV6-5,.,TGTGCCAGCAGAGGCACAGGGTTTAAGTACAATGAGCAGTTCTTC,CASRGTGFKYNEQFF
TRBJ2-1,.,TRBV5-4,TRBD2,TGTGCCAGCAGCTTGGCGGGGGGGCAGAACAATGAGCAGTTCTTC,CASSLAGGQNNEQFF
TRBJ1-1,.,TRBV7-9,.,TGTGCCAGCAGCCCTAGCCCTCCGAACACTGAAGCTTTCTTT,CASSPSPPNTEAFF
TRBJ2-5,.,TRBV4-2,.,TGTGCCAGCAGCCAAGCCCCTACTAGTTCAGAGACCCAGTACTTC,CASSQAPTSSETQYF
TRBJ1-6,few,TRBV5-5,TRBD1,TGTGCCAGCAGCTTGGCCCCAGGGGGAGAATCACCCCTCCACTTT,CASSLAPGGESPLHF
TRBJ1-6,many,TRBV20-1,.,TGCAGTGCTAGAAGGTTGAACGGGGGTAATTCACCCCTCCACTTT,CSARRLNGGNSPLHF
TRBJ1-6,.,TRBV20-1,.,TGCAGTGCCAGAAGGACACCTAATTCACCCCTCCACTTT,CSARRTPNSPLHF
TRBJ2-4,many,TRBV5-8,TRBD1,TGTGCCAGCAGCCCAAGGACAGGAAAACTAGCCAAAAACATTCAGTACTTC,CASSPRTGKLAKNIQYF
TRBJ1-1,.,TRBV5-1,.,TGCGCCAGCAGCCGGAACACGGAGGGGACTGAAGCTTTCTTT,CASSRNTEGTEAFF
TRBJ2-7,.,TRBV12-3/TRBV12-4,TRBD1,TGTGCCAGCAGACATCAGGGACAGGGAAACGAGCAGTACTTC,CASRHQGQGNEQYF
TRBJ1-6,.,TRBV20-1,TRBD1,TGCAGTGCTAGAGGTTCTGTGGACAGGCACCCATCTAATTCACCCCTCCACTTT,CSARGSVDRHPSNSPLHF
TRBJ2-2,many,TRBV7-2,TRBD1,TGTGCCAGCAGGGAACAGGGGACGGGCACCGGGGAGCTGTTTTTT,CASREQGTGTGELFF
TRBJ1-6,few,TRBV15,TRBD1,TGTGCCACCAGCAGAGTCAGGGGGCTTTCCTATAATTCACCCCTCCACTTT,CATSRVRGLSYNSPLHF
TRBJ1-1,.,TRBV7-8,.,TGTGCCAGCACCAACCCGTGGGTGGGCACTGAAGCTTTCTTT,CASTNPWVGTEAFF
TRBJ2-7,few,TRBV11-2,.,TGTGCCAGCAGCTCCCCACGGGGTCGGCACGAGCAGTACTTC,CASSSPRGRHEQYF
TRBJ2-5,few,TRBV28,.,TGTGCCAGCCGATTATGGGGCATCGGAGGGCAAGAGACCCAGTACTTC,CASRLWGIGGQETQYF
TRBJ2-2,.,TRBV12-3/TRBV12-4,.,TGTGCCAGCAGTTTTGGGCAGGGTGGCGGGGAGCTGTTTTTT,CASSFGQGGGELFF
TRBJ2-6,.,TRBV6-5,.,TGTGCCAGCACTCTGACACTCGATAGGGCCAACGTCCTGACTTTC,CASTLTLDRANVLTF
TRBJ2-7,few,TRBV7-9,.,TGTGCCAGCAGCTTGGCAACCCCCGGGACTCCCTACGAGCAGTACTTC,CASSLATPGTPYEQYF
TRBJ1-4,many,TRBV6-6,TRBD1,TGTGCCAGCAGTAGAGGACAGGGGTGGGAAAAACTGTTTTTT,CASSRGQGWEKLFF
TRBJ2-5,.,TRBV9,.,TGTGCCAGCAGCGTTAGTTGGCAGGGGTCGGACCAGTACTTC,CASSVSWQGSDQYF
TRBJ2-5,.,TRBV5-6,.,TGTGCCAGCATCCCGGCAGGGCAAGAGACCCAGTACTTC,CASIPAGQETQYF